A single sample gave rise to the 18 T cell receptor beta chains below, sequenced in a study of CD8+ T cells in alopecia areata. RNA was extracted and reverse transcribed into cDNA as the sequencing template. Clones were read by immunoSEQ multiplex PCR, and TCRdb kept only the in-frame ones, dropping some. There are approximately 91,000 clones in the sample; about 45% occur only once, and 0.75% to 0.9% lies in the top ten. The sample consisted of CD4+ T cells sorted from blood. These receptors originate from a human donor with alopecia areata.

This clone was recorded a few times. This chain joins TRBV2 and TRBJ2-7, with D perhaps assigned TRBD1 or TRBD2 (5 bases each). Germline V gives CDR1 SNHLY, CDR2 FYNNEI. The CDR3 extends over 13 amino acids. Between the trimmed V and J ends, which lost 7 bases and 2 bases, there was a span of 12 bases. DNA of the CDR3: TGTGCCAGCACATTCCGGGGCACCTACGAGCAGTACTTC. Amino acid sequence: CASTFRGTYEQYF.

The CDR3 coding sequence is TGTGCCAGCAGTTCAGAGCGGGGAGCAGAGACCCAGTACTTC. Its translation is CASSSERGAETQYF. The chain joins TRBV28 to TRBJ2-5; 7 bases map to TRBD2. CDR1 is MDHEN, CDR2 SYDVKM, per germline. The CDR3 sequence is 14 residues long. J gave up 4 bases and V 4 bases, and 6 bases lay outside the gene matches.

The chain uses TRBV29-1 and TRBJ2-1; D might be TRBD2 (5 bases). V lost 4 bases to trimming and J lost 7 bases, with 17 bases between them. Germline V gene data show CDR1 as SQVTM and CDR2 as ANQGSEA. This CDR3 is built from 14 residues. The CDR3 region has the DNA TGCAGCGTTGTCATCATCGGGGTTACGAATGAGCAGTTCTTC. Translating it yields CSVVIIGVTNEQFF.

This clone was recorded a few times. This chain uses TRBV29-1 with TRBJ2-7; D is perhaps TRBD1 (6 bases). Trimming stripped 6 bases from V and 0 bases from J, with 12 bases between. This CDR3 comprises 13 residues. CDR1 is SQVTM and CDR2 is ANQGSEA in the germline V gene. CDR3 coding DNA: TGCAGCGTGACCCAGGGGATCTCCTACGAGCAGTACTTC. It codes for CSVTQGISYEQYF.

CDR3 in DNA: TGTGCCTGGAGTAAGAATCCAGGGGGCGGGGGTCAGCCCCAGCATTTT. Translated, it gives CAWSKNPGGGGQPQHF. V usage is TRBV30 and J usage is TRBJ1-5, with 8 bases lining up with TRBD1. Germline CDR1 is GTSNPN and CDR2 is SVGIG (reference sequence). The J segment lost 6 bases and the V segment lost 2 bases, leaving 12 bases of the junction unmatched. This CDR3 is 16 amino acids long.

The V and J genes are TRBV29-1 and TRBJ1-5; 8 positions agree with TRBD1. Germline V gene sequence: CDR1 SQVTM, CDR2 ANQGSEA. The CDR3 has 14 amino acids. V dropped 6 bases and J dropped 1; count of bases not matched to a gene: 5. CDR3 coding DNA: TGCAGCGTCGGGGACAGGTTGAGCAATCAGCCCCAGCATTTT. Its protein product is CSVGDRLSNQPQHF.

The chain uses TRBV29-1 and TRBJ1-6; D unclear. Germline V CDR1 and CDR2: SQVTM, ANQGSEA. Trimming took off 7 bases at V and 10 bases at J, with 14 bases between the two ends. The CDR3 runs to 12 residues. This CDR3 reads CSARIKGSPLHF. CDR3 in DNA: TGCAGCGCTCGTATAAAGGGATCACCCCTCCACTTT.

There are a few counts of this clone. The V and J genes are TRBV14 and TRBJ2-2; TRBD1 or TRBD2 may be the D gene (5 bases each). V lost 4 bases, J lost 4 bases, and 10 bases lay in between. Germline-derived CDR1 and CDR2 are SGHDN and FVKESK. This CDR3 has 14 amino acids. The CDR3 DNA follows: TGTGCCAGCAGCCGCAGGGACGTCACCGGGGAGCTGTTTTTT. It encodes CASSRRDVTGELFF. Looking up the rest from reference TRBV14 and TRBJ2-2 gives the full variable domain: EAGVTQFPSHSVIEKGQTVTLRCDPISGHDNLYWYRRVMGKEIKFLLHFVKESKQDESGMPNNRFLAERTGGTYSTLKVQPAELEDSGVYFCASSRRDVTGELFFGEGSRLTVL.

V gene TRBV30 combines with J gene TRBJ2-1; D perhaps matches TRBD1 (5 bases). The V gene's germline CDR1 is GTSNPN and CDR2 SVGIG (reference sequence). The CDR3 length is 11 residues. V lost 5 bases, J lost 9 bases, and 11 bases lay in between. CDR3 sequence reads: CAWGATAEQFF. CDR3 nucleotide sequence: TGTGCCTGGGGGGCCACCGCTGAGCAGTTCTTC.

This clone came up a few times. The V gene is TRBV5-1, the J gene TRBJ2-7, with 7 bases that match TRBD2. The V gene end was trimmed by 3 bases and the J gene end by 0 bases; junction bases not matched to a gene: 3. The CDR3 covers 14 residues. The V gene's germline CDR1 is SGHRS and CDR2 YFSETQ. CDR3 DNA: TGCGCCAGCAGCTCCTCGGGGGGCTCCTACGAGCAGTACTTC. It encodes CASSSSGGSYEQYF.

CDR3 bases: TGTGCCAGCAGCCAAGACGGGACTAGGTACTACGAGCAGTACTTC. Translation: CASSQDGTRYYEQYF. This chain links TRBV4-2 with TRBJ2-7; 8 nucleotides line up with TRBD2. The CDR3 consists of 15 residues. Germline CDR1 and CDR2: LGHNA and YNFKEQ. V shed 0 bases, J shed 3 bases, and the junction held 4 bases outside the gene matches.

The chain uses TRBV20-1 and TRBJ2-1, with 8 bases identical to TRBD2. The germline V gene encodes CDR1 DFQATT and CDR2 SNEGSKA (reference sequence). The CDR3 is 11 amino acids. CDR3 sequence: CSPGGRNEQFF. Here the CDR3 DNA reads TGCAGCCCGGGGGGGAGGAATGAGCAGTTCTTC.

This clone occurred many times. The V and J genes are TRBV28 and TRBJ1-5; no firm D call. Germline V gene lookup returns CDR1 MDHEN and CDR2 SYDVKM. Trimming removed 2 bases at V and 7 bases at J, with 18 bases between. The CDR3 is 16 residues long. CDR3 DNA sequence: TGTGCCAGCAGTTTAAGGCGGCTTAGTAATAAACAGCCCCAGCATTTT. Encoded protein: CASSLRRLSNKQPQHF.

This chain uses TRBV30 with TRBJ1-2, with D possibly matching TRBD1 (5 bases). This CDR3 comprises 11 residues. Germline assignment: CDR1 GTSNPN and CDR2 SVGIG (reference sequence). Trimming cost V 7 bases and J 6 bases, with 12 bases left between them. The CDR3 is CASYRGNGYTF. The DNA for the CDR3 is TGTGCCTCATATAGGGGAAATGGCTACACCTTC.

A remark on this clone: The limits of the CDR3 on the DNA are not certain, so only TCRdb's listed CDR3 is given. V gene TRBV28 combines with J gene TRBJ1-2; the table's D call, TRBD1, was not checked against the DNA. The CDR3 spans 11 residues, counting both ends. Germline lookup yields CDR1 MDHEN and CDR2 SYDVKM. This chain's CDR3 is CASSFGQGSSF.

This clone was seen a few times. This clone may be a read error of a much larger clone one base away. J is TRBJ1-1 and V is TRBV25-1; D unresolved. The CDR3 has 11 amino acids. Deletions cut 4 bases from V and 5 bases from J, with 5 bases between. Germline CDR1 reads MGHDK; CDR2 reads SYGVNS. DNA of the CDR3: TGTGCCAGCAGTGTCAAAACTGAAGCTTTCTTT. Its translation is CASSVKTEAFF.

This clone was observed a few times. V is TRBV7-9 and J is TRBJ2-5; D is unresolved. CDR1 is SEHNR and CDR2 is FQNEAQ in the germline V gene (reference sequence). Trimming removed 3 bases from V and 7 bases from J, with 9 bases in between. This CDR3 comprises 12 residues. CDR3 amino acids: CASSLAIGTQYF. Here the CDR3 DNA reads TGTGCCAGCAGCTTGGCTATCGGGACCCAGTACTTC.

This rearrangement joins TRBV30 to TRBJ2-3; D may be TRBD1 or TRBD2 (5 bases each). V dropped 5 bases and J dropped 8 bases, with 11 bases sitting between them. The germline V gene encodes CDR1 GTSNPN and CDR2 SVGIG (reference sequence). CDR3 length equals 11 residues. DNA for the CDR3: TGTGCCTGGGGGACCCCCGGTACGCAGTATTTT. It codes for CAWGTPGTQYF.